Listed here is a single T cell receptor beta chain. What it binds is unknown. V lost 3 bases, J lost 0 bases, and 11 bases lay in between. CDR3 length: 16 residues. Germline CDR1 is MNHEY and CDR2 is SMNVEV (reference sequence). TCRdb independently ran MiXCR on the reads; one entry per CDR3 protein. The table records 510,000 or so distinct CDR3 sequences, approximately 25% of them present only once. The sample comes from a study of T cell repertoires in cytomegalovirus infection. Study at large: It can be stated that public TCR beta signatures indicated CMV infection as well as a matching HLA type.

Study-wide findings and caveats: Clonotype analysis showed dominance of the ex vivo response by HLA-C-restricted CMV-specific TCR beta clonotypes. The cumulative frequency of public TCR beta families distinguished individuals who carried CMV together with the relevant HLA.

This sequence originates from a human donor in good health (CMV status not recorded). Some clones in this sample may be carry-over from other donors' samples. The chain uses TRBV27 and TRBJ2-2; D not certain. Sequencing used PBMCs. The CDR3 is CASSFLWQANTGELFF. The CDR3 nucleotides are TGTGCCAGCAGTTTTTTGTGGCAGGCGAACACCGGGGAGCTGTTTTTT.